The 31 T cell receptor beta chains listed next were all sequenced from one sample in a study of T cells in Graves' hyperthyroidism and ophthalmopathy. There were TCR beta CDR3 regions amplified from RNA transcripts. A first-round RT-PCR of the TCR CDR3 used the HTBI primer set. TCRdb ran MiXCR on the multiplex PCR reads and lists one entry per CDR3 protein. Of a few hundred thousand distinct CDR3 sequences listed, approximately 22% were seen once; the top ten hold over 45%. The material sequenced was blood. These TCRs come from a woman aged 45-60 years with Graves' hyperthyroidism.

The sample holds many counts of this clonotype. The genes are TRBV18 and TRBJ2-7; D is possibly TRBD2 (6 bases). The V end lost 3 bases, the J end lost 6 bases, and 6 bases lay between the germline ends. This CDR3 contains 11 residues. CDR1 is KGHSH, CDR2 LQKENI, per germline. DNA for the CDR3: TGTGCCAGCTCACCGGGGGGCGAGCAGTACTTC. Encoded protein: CASSPGGEQYF.

This clonotype appeared a few times. The chain combines TRBV7-9 with TRBJ2-3; 10 nucleotides line up with TRBD1. The CDR3 contains 20 residues. With 4 bases clipped from V and 1 base from J, the junction kept 17 bases outside the gene matches. The germline V gene has CDR1 SEHNR and CDR2 FQNEAQ (reference sequence). The CDR3 nucleotides are TGTGCCAGCAGCTCCGGTCACGGGACAGGGGCAACTAGTGGCACAGATACGCAGTATTTT. Encoded protein: CASSSGHGTGATSGTDTQYF.

The rearrangement joins TRBV6-1 to TRBJ1-5; D remains ambiguous. The germline CDR1 and CDR2 sequences are MNHNS and SASEGT. V lost 3 bases and J 7 bases, leaving 10 bases between the germline ends. The CDR3 length is 13 residues. The DNA of the CDR3 is TGTGCCAGCAGTGAGCTCATAGGACAGCCCCAGCATTTT. Protein sequence: CASSELIGQPQHF.

The table lists this clonotype with a few counts. The chain has TRBV28 and TRBJ2-1, with TRBD2 identical over 11 bases. The V gene end was trimmed by 7 bases and the J gene end by 8 bases; junction bases not matched to a gene: 7. The CDR3 runs 14 residues. Germline V gene sequence: CDR1 MDHEN, CDR2 SYDVKM. The CDR3, as DNA: TGTGCCAGCACAATTAGCGGGGGGGCTTATGAGCAGTTCTTC. Its translation: CASTISGGAYEQFF.

The chain combines TRBV5-1 with TRBJ2-1; TRBD2 matches 12 bases. V was clipped by 2 bases and J by 9 bases; unmatched bases: 6. Germline CDR1 and CDR2: SGHRS and YFSETQ. There are 15 residues in the CDR3. The CDR3 sequence is CASSLPSGGGTEQFF. For the CDR3, the DNA is TGCGCCAGCAGCTTACCTAGCGGGGGGGGGACTGAGCAGTTCTTC. The whole variable domain, remainder taken from reference TRBV5-1 and TRBJ2-1, is KAGVTQTPRYLIKTRGQQVTLSCSPISGHRSVSWYQQTPGQGLQFLFEYFSETQRNKGNFPGRFSGRQFSNSRSEMNVSTLELGDSALYLCASSLPSGGGTEQFFGPGTRLTVL.

This clonotype was observed a few times. The chain has TRBV5-1 and TRBJ2-5; either TRBD1 or TRBD2 may fit D (6 bases each). CDR3 length: 15 amino acids. Germline lookup yields CDR1 SGHRS and CDR2 YFSETQ. Trimming stripped 2 bases from V and 5 bases from J, with 16 bases between. The CDR3 DNA reads as TGCGCCAGCAGCTTATTCGACGGGGGCAGGGAGACCCAGTACTTC. It specifies CASSLFDGGRETQYF.

The chain is built from TRBV20-1 and TRBJ2-1; 10 bases line up with TRBD2. The junction had 6 bases not matched to a gene; V was cut back by 5 bases and J by 5 bases. The CDR3 contains 14 residues. Germline V gene sequence: CDR1 DFQATT, CDR2 SNEGSKA (reference sequence). The CDR3, as DNA: TGCAGTGCTGGGGGACTAGCGCGCCACAATGAGCAGTTCTTC. Translating gives CSAGGLARHNEQFF.

This clonotype was detected only a few times. V is TRBV27 and J is TRBJ2-6; D is unresolved. V lost 4 bases to trimming and J lost 0 bases, with 4 bases between them. This CDR3 comprises 14 residues. Germline V lookup: CDR1 MNHEY, CDR2 SMNVEV (reference sequence). Here the CDR3 DNA reads TGTGCCAGCAGTTACGACTCTGGGGCCAACGTCCTGACTTTC. Protein sequence: CASSYDSGANVLTF.

CDR3 DNA sequence: TGTGCCAGTAGAGGACCGATTAATGAAAAACTGTTTTTT. Its translation is CASRGPINEKLFF. The rearrangement joins TRBV19 to TRBJ1-4; no definite D call. From germline, CDR1 is LNHDA and CDR2 SQIVND (reference sequence). The CDR3 loop spans 13 amino acids. Trimming cost V 6 bases and J 4 bases, with 9 bases left between them.

The V gene is TRBV27, the J gene TRBJ2-7; 8 bases map to TRBD1. The CDR3 is 15 amino acids. Germline CDR1 is MNHEY and CDR2 is SMNVEV (reference sequence). The junction had 14 bases not matched to a gene; V was cut back by 8 bases and J by 5 bases. CDR3 nucleotides: TGTGCCAGCTCCCTCGCAGGGGGCGGAAGGAACGAGCAGTACTTC. It specifies CASSLAGGGRNEQYF.

The rearrangement links TRBV20-1 to TRBJ2-5, with 8 bases matching TRBD1. V shed 6 bases, J shed 2 bases, and the junction held 8 bases outside the gene matches. The germline V gene encodes CDR1 DFQATT and CDR2 SNEGSKA (reference sequence). CDR3 length: 14 amino acids. CDR3 sequence: CSAHQGAAQETQYF. The CDR3 DNA reads TGCAGTGCCCACCAGGGGGCTGCACAAGAGACCCAGTACTTC.

For this clonotype: A much larger clonotype is one base distant, so this may be a read error. V gene TRBV20-1 combines with J gene TRBJ2-5; D possibly matches TRBD1 or TRBD2 (5 bases each). CDR1 DFQATT and CDR2 SNEGSKA come from the germline V gene (reference sequence). The V end was cut by 3 bases, the J end by 4 bases, with 6 bases between. The CDR3 sequence is 11 residues long. The chain's CDR3 is CSASGAETQYF. The CDR3 bases are TGCAGTGCTAGCGGGGCAGAGACCCAGTACTTC.

The V gene is TRBV7-2, the J gene TRBJ1-5; the D is unclear. CDR1 SGHTA and CDR2 FQGNSA come from the germline V gene. V was pared by 5 bases and J by 6 bases, with 11 bases between. The CDR3 is 13 amino acids. In nucleotides, the CDR3 is TGTGCCAGCAGCCGCACCCAAAGTCAGCCCCAGCATTTT. Amino acid sequence: CASSRTQSQPQHF.

This clonotype came up many times. V gene TRBV29-1 combines with J gene TRBJ1-2; 7 bases are shared with TRBD1. Germline CDR1 reads SQVTM; CDR2 reads ANQGSEA. The J segment lost 8 bases and the V segment lost 6 bases, leaving 12 bases of the junction unmatched. CDR3 length equals 13 residues. The CDR3 region is CSVRVTQGEGYTF. In nucleotides, the CDR3 is TGCAGCGTGCGGGTGACGCAGGGGGAAGGCTACACCTTC.

This clonotype was counted ten times or more. The chain joins TRBV27 to TRBJ2-3; D ambiguous. The CDR3 spans 17 residues. V was shortened by 5 bases and J by 5 bases, with 23 bases between the two germline ends. CDR1 and CDR2 (germline): MNHEY, SMNVEV (reference sequence). The DNA of the CDR3 is TGTGCCAGCAGTCCATCCTCGAGTAGGCCGGTTGGAGATACGCAGTATTTT. Protein product: CASSPSSSRPVGDTQYF.

The rearrangement joins TRBV11-3 to TRBJ1-1; no clear D. The CDR3 is 15 residues long. Germline-derived CDR1 and CDR2 are SGHNT and YENEEA. Trimming left V 2 bases short and J 1 base short, with 11 bases between. The CDR3 DNA sequence: TGTGCCAGCAGCTTAAGGTTAATATGGAACACTGAAGCTTTCTTT. Residues: CASSLRLIWNTEAFF.

The chain recombines TRBV10-2 with TRBJ2-5; 9 bases map to TRBD2. The germline CDR1 and CDR2 sequences are WSHSY and SAAADI. This CDR3 spans 15 amino acids. Trimming cost V 4 bases and J 5 bases; bases outside gene matches: 8. The CDR3 sequence: CASSGWREGAETQYF. The CDR3 DNA reads as TGCGCCAGCAGTGGGTGGCGGGAGGGGGCGGAGACCCAGTACTTC.

This clonotype occurred many times. The genes are TRBV12-3 or TRBV12-4 and TRBJ2-1, with 13 bases that match TRBD2. The V gene end was trimmed by 6 bases and the J gene end by 8 bases; junction bases not matched to a gene: 4. The CDR3 runs to 14 residues. CDR3 residues: CASRLAGGPHEQFF. CDR3 coding DNA: TGTGCCAGCAGACTAGCGGGAGGGCCGCATGAGCAGTTCTTC.

CDR3 bases: TGTGCCAGCAGCTTAGTAGCGGCGGGACCGATCGGGGATGAGCAGTTCTTC. Translation gives CASSLVAAGPIGDEQFF. V gene TRBV7-2 combines with J gene TRBJ2-1; possible D gene TRBD2, 6 bases. The CDR3 runs 17 residues. V shed 1 base and J shed 8 bases, with 21 bases lying between them. Germline CDR1 and CDR2: SGHTA and FQGNSA. The variable domain in full, with the rest retrieved from reference TRBV7-2 and TRBJ2-1, is GAGVSQSPSNKVTEKGKDVELRCDPISGHTALYWYRQSLGQGLEFLIYFQGNSAPDKSGLPSDRFSAERTGGSVSTLTIQRTQQEDSAVYLCASSLVAAGPIGDEQFFGPGTRLTVL.

V and J are TRBV19 and TRBJ1-5, with 8 bases that match TRBD1. Trimming cost V 5 bases and J 0 bases; bases outside gene matches: 9. Germline assignment: CDR1 LNHDA and CDR2 SQIVND (reference sequence). This CDR3 region has 17 residues. CDR3 nucleotides: TGTGCCAGTAGTGTCAGGGGGCGCCCCAATAGCAATCAGCCCCAGCATTTT. This codes for CASSVRGRPNSNQPQHF.

This clonotype was recorded at least ten times. This rearrangement joins TRBV28 to TRBJ1-1; a weak D match, TRBD1 (5 bases). CDR3 size: 15 residues. V was shortened by 7 bases and J by 4 bases, with 19 bases between the two germline ends. Germline CDR1 is MDHEN and CDR2 is SYDVKM. CDR3 in amino acids: CASNGGFRGGTEAFF. The CDR3 DNA sequence: TGTGCCAGCAACGGGGGATTTCGGGGGGGCACTGAAGCTTTCTTT.

Many counts were recorded for this clonotype. V is TRBV20-1 and J is TRBJ1-1, with D hard to call. Germline CDR1 reads DFQATT; CDR2 reads SNEGSKA (reference sequence). V lost 4 bases to trimming and J lost 1 base, with 13 bases between them. The CDR3 loop spans 14 amino acids. DNA of the CDR3: TGCAGTGCTATCCACCTTACAGAGAACACTGAAGCTTTCTTT. This sequence encodes CSAIHLTENTEAFF.

This clonotype was observed many times. This chain connects TRBV5-1 to TRBJ2-7; D remains unclear. The CDR3 runs to 14 residues. V was shortened by 3 bases and J by 7 bases, with 17 bases between the two germline ends. The germline V gene encodes CDR1 SGHRS and CDR2 YFSETQ. CDR3 amino acids: CASSSVRPGREQYF. CDR3 in DNA: TGCGCCAGCAGCTCCGTCCGCCCGGGCCGGGAGCAGTACTTC.

The rearrangement joins TRBV4-2 to TRBJ2-2; 12 bases are a match to TRBD2. Unmatched junction bases numbered 10, after V lost 1 base and J lost 7 bases. The CDR3 has 18 amino acids. Per germline, CDR1 LGHNA and CDR2 YNFKEQ. CDR3 DNA: TGTGCCAGCAGCCAAGTGATGGCTAGCGGGGGGGCTAACGGGGAGCTGTTTTTT. It is translated as CASSQVMASGGANGELFF.

V gene TRBV3-1 combines with J gene TRBJ2-5, with 9 bases aligning to TRBD2. V was clipped by 7 bases and J by 14 bases; unmatched bases: 5. The germline V gene has CDR1 LGHDT and CDR2 YNNKEL (reference sequence). The CDR3 totals 10 residues. The CDR3 loop is CASMGGGGYF. The CDR3 nucleotides read TGTGCCAGCATGGGCGGGGGGGGTTACTTC.

This chain joins TRBV5-1 and TRBJ1-4; D gene uncertain. The CDR3 spans 13 residues. Germline V CDR1 and CDR2: SGHRS, YFSETQ. Trimming took off 4 bases at V and 4 bases at J, with 8 bases between the two ends. CDR3 bases: TGCGCCAGCAGCACTACAGATAATGAAAAACTGTTTTTT. As protein: CASSTTDNEKLFF.

The chain's CDR3 is CASRTRTSGRPDTQYF. The CDR3, as DNA: TGTGCCAGCAGAACCCGGACTAGCGGGAGACCAGATACGCAGTATTTT. The V call is TRBV11-3, the J call TRBJ2-3; 13 nucleotides align to TRBD2. J was trimmed by 4 bases and V by 6 bases; bases with no gene match: 7. The V gene's germline CDR1 is SGHNT and CDR2 YENEEA. This CDR3 region has 16 residues.

This clonotype was picked up many times. V is TRBV12-3 or TRBV12-4 and J is TRBJ1-1; 9 bases line up with TRBD1. The CDR3 sequence is 15 residues long. J lost 6 bases, V lost 6 bases, and 11 bases had no gene match. CDR3 protein: CASSQVQGAFAEAFF. CDR3 DNA sequence: TGTGCCAGCAGCCAAGTACAGGGGGCGTTCGCTGAAGCTTTCTTT.

This chain connects TRBV6-1 to TRBJ2-6; a weak D match, TRBD1 (5 bases). Germline CDR1 and CDR2: MNHNS and SASEGT. The CDR3 contains 15 residues. The V end lost 2 bases, the J end lost 1 base, and 6 bases lay between the germline ends. CDR3 DNA sequence: TGTGCCAGCAGTGAAAGGGGTTCTGGGGCCAACGTCCTGACTTTC. It yields the protein CASSERGSGANVLTF.

The chain employs TRBV6-1 and TRBJ1-2; D ambiguous. With 3 bases removed from V and 7 bases from J, the gap between germline ends came to 18 bases. CDR3 size: 15 residues. Germline assignment: CDR1 MNHNS and CDR2 SASEGT. CDR3 nucleotides: TGTGCCAGCAGTGAGGATCACAGTTCTAGGTCTGGCTACACCTTC. As protein: CASSEDHSSRSGYTF.

This clonotype was seen a handful of times. V usage is TRBV19 and J usage is TRBJ1-5, with no clear D. The germline CDR1 and CDR2 sequences are LNHDA and SQIVND (reference sequence). This CDR3 contains 15 residues. V gave up 5 bases and J gave up 0 bases, with 11 bases separating them. The CDR3 nucleotides are TGTGCCAGTAGTCCCGAGGGATATAGCAATCAGCCCCAGCATTTT. Translated, it gives CASSPEGYSNQPQHF.